This TCR beta chain was found in a study of T cells in Graves' hyperthyroidism and ophthalmopathy. Study outcomes and limitations: It was a median approximately six months before onset that the model predicted ophthalmopathy.

This clonotype was seen ten or more times. The antigen remains undetermined. Relative to the germline gene, one junction end is altered; a read error may explain this. Amplification of TCR beta CDR3 regions used RNA as the template. The TCR CDR3 was amplified in a first-round RT-PCR using the HTBI primer set. TCRdb reprocessed the multiplex PCR reads via MiXCR and lists one record per CDR3 protein. The top ten hold 25% to 30% of the sample, which has 350,000 to 450,000 distinct CDR3 sequences, over 11% seen once. The CDR3 runs 14 residues. The V gene's germline CDR1 is SGHRS and CDR2 YFSETQ. This receptor was taken from a man in his fifties with Graves' ophthalmopathy. The specimen sequenced was blood. The chain uses TRBV5-1 and TRBJ1-3; no clear D. CDR3 residues: CASSLDGSANTIYF. The CDR3 DNA reads as TGCGCCAGCAGCTTGGACGGTTCTGCAAACACCATATATTTT.